This passage covers 3 T cell receptor beta chains from one sample sequenced in a study of CD8 T cell repertoires and HIV-1 epitope variants. These receptors have no identified antigens. Clones were sequenced by immunoSEQ multiplex PCR, and TCRdb holds only the in-frame ones, with some missing. Altogether about 6,100 clones are present, roughly 70% being singletons, with the ten largest covering roughly 40%. The sequencing input was cultured CD8+ T cells derived from PBMCs. Source of these receptors: a male donor with HIV.

A single count supports this clone. The chain joins TRBV5-1 to TRBJ1-1; 8 nucleotides line up with TRBD1. CDR3 length equals 16 residues. Germline CDR1 and CDR2: SGHRS and YFSETQ. V shed 5 bases, J shed 0 bases, and the junction held 9 bases outside the gene matches. The CDR3 sequence is CASRPAGQGMNTEAFF. In DNA form, the CDR3 reads TGCGCCAGCAGACCTGCCGGACAGGGAATGAACACTGAAGCTTTCTTT.

This chain links TRBV7-6 with TRBJ1-2; tentatively, D is TRBD1 (5 bases). This CDR3 region has 13 residues. Trimming removed 5 bases from V and 6 bases from J, with 13 bases in between. CDR1 and CDR2 from the germline V gene are SGHVS and FNYEAQ. CDR3 sequence (DNA): TGTGCCAGCAGCGAAGGGGTTGGGGATGGCTACACCTTC. Translated, it gives CASSEGVGDGYTF.

This clone was recorded a few times. The rearrangement links TRBV13 to TRBJ1-6, with TRBD1 as a possible D gene (5 bases). The V end lost 3 bases, the J end lost 7 bases, and 10 bases lay between the germline ends. The CDR3 loop spans 14 amino acids. Germline V gene data show CDR1 as PRHDT and CDR2 as FYEKMQ (reference sequence). The CDR3 bases are TGTGCCAGCAGCTTTGGAGGGGAGAATTCACCCCTCCACTTT. It specifies CASSFGGENSPLHF.